The present T cell receptor beta chain was sequenced within a study of T cells after yellow fever vaccination. Turning to the study itself: Libraries from low-cell-number fractions were prepared with the SMART-Seq v4 Ultra Low Input RNA kit.

There are 14 residues in the CDR3. V trimming: 7 bases; J trimming: 4 bases; junction bases outside the gene matches: 7. Production of TCR cDNA was by 5'RACE template switching, which also added a universal primer site and UMIs. One entry per CDR3 protein results from TCRdb running MiXCR on the 5' RACE reads. This sample has 200,000 to 250,000 distinct CDR3 sequences, with 6.9% found just once. This sequence was found in a young man who received the YFV17D yellow fever vaccine. This chain uses TRBV12-3 or TRBV12-4 with TRBJ2-1, with 7 bases aligning to TRBD2. This material consisted of CD4+ T cells sorted from PBMCs, taken 15 days after the yellow fever booster vaccination. CDR3 sequence: CASTFSGPYNEQFF. The CDR3 DNA follows: TGTGCCAGCACCTTTAGCGGGCCGTACAATGAGCAGTTCTTC.